This T cell receptor (beta chain) was sequenced in a study of PD-L1 blockade in urothelial cancer listed by TCRdb under 2017. Regarding the study in general: All patients started therapy around 2014 and received atezolizumab 1,200 mg intravenously every 3 weeks. Pretreatment tumor samples and matched peripheral blood, collected serially before and after atezolizumab treatment, underwent TCR sequencing. Blood samples were analyzed at two time points: 3 weeks after treatment start (second dose) and 6 weeks after treatment start. An ECOG performance status of 0 or 1 was recorded for the patients, and 0 to 3 prior chemotherapy regimens had been received by the patients. About 85% of the roughly 29 patients were males with bladder-origin urothelial cancer, and about 60% of the roughly 30 reported a prior smoking history. Blood samples yielded a median of approximately 150,000 T cells and tens of thousands of unique TCRs, with median clonality approximately 0.08. Roughly 10 patients reached durable clinical benefit, while 15 to 25 patients did not. The study, an exploratory multi-omic analysis, examined somatic, immune and clinical correlates of response to PD-L1 blockade with atezolizumab in urothelial cancer. Durable clinical benefit meant progression-free survival longer than 6 months, and TCR features were also tested against progression-free and overall survival. Whole exome sequencing and RNA sequencing of pretreatment tumors were performed alongside TCR sequencing in the same patients. Pretreatment blood TCR-seq was available for under 35 patients, at least one posttreatment blood collection was obtained for approximately 25 patients, and tumor TCR-seq was available for approximately 25 patients.

The CDR3 runs 13 amino acids, cysteine and phenylalanine included. Just CDR3 DNA is preserved here, 39 bases in frame from base 1. CDR1 and CDR2 were assigned from the germline V gene as SNHLY and FYNNEI. The germline V and J ends show losses of 6 bases and 8 bases respectively, and no gene match explains 6 bases of the junction. A total of roughly 30 patients with locally advanced or metastatic urothelial carcinoma, treated at Memorial Sloan Kettering on a trial protocol, made up the cohort. Peripheral blood mononuclear cells were collected pretreatment and during treatment, with between 1 and 8 total time points per patient. The Qiagen DNeasy Blood extraction kit was used to purify genomic DNA from total PBMCs and from tumor samples. Collected pretreatment and during treatment, PBMCs were isolated and stored as previously described. As for this clone: Its antigen is not yet known. Base-call qualities are not available, and no considerably larger clone is one nucleotide away.

Synthetic TCR analog templates were spiked into each PCR so that absolute template abundance could be estimated from read counts. The immunoSEQ assay used bias-controlled V and J gene primers to amplify TCRbeta CDR3 regions from genomic DNA. Rearranged TCRbeta segments were sequenced at approximately 20X coverage. As for how the authors treated the data: Sequencing errors were corrected by clustering, and CDR3s were annotated against IMGT so that V, D and J genes could be assigned. Out-of-frame and stop-codon sequences were excluded, and only productive TCRbeta rearrangements were used in downstream analyses. Clonality was computed as one minus Shannon entropy normalized by the log of the number of unique productive sequences. Clones differing between time points or between blood and tumor were identified using Fisher's exact test with Benjamini-Hochberg correction, with an adjusted p below 0.01 applied as the threshold. TCRdb limited this immuneACCESS table to in-frame rearrangements with V and J called. A share of clones is missing; checked studies link under half to unresolved V genes, and the rest is unexplained. That table supplies the V and J calls and clone size; D and trimming were determined from the DNA. The sample profile shows around 25,000 clones; 70% to 90% of them were found once. The ten most abundant clones make up approximately 2.8% of the sample.

Beyond this particular receptor, the publication reports: A pretreatment peripheral blood TCR clonality below the median was linked to improved progression-free and overall survival. Greater expansion of tumor-associated TCR clones in peripheral blood 3 weeks after the start of treatment was observed in patients with durable benefit (n of about 20, p = 0.022). Because of the small sample size (n ≈ 31) and the many exploratory analyses performed, the results are intended to be regarded as hypothesis-generating.

This sequence uses TRBV2 and TRBJ1-4; 7 junctional bases match TRBD1. Source: PBMCs, taken around atezolizumab (anti-PD-L1) treatment. The origin of this receptor is a man aged 50 to 59 with urothelial cancer. Read as DNA, the sequence is TGTGCCAGCAGAGGGACAGTTGGCGAAAAACTGTTTTTT. It translates as CASRGTVGEKLFF.